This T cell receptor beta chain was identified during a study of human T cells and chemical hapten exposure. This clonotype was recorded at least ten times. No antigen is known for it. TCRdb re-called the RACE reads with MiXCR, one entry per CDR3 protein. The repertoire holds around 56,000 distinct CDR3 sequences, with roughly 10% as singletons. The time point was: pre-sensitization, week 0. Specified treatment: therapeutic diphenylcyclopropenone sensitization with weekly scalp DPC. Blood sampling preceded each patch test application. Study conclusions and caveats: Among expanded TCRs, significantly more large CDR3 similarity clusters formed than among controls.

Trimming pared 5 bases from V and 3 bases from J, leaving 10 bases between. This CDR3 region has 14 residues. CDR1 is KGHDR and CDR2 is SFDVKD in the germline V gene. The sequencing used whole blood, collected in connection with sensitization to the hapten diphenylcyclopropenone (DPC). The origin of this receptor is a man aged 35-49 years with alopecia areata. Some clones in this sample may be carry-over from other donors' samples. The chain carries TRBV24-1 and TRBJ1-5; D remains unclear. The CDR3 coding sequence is TGTGCCACCAGTGTAAGCGGGAACAATCAGCCCCAGCATTTT. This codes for CATSVSGNNQPQHF.